This is a list of T cell receptor beta chains from one sample in a study of Graves' ophthalmopathy and Graves' hyperthyroidism. Using its own MiXCR run on the multiplex PCR reads, TCRdb lists one record per CDR3 protein. The top ten clones hold roughly 45% of a sample with hundreds of thousands of distinct CDR3 sequences, less than 55% of them seen once. The sequenced material came from peripheral blood. The receptors here all came from an adult man with Graves' ophthalmopathy. Both conserved end residues are part of each CDR3. D genes are given only for firm matches. Not every row has a clone size; where given, it reads once, few, many or a size class.

TRBV20-1	TRBD1	NA	TRBJ2-1	CSARQTGGNEQFF	TGCAGTGCTAGGCAGACAGGGGGCAATGAGCAGTTCTTC
TRBV5-1	NA	once	TRBJ1-1	CASSFGGRSTEAFF	TGCGCCAGCAGCTTCGGGGGAAGGAGCACTGAAGCTTTCTTT
TRBV12-3/TRBV12-4	TRBD1	NA	TRBJ1-5	CASRMQGEGNQPQHF	TGTGCCAGCAGGATGCAGGGGGAGGGCAATCAGCCCCAGCATTTT
TRBV27	NA	NA	TRBJ1-5	CASSTIQGHQPQHF	TGTGCCAGCAGTACTATCCAGGGCCATCAGCCCCAGCATTTT
TRBV5-1	TRBD1	once	TRBJ2-7	CASGLGQGFEQYF	TGCGCCAGCGGCTTGGGACAGGGGTTCGAGCAGTACTTC
TRBV7-2	NA	few	TRBJ2-2	CASSLGGSVGTGELFF	TGTGCCAGCAGCTTAGGAGGGAGCGTGGGCACCGGGGAGCTGTTTTTT
TRBV27	TRBD2	NA	TRBJ2-5	CASSPRPGGETQYF	TGTGCCAGCAGTCCTCGGCCGGGGGGGGAGACCCAGTACTTC
TRBV12-3/TRBV12-4	TRBD2	NA	TRBJ2-2	CASTTGGTGELFF	TGTGCCAGCACCACGGGGGGAACCGGGGAGCTGTTTTTT
TRBV29-1	TRBD1	few	TRBJ1-5	CSVGGQGGGQPQHF	TGCAGCGTTGGGGGACAGGGGGGGGGTCAGCCCCAGCATTTT
TRBV5-4	NA	NA	TRBJ2-7	CASSSRLLNHEQYF	TGTGCCAGCAGCTCCAGATTACTGAACCACGAGCAGTACTTC
TRBV10-2	TRBD2	NA	TRBJ2-5	CASTELAGGVGAQYF	TGCGCCAGCACGGAACTAGCGGGGGGCGTTGGGGCCCAGTACTTC
TRBV10-1	NA	few	TRBJ2-2	CASSDGGITNTGELFF	TGCGCCAGCAGTGACGGCGGGATAACGAACACCGGGGAGCTGTTTTTT
TRBV20-1	TRBD1	few	TRBJ1-6	CSAREDRGFNSPLHF	TGCAGTGCTAGAGAAGACAGGGGGTTTAATTCACCCCTCCACTTT
TRBV14	NA	few	TRBJ2-7	CASSQGSGQSYEQYF	TGTGCCAGCAGCCAAGGCTCAGGACAGTCCTACGAGCAGTACTTC
TRBV19	NA	NA	TRBJ1-2	CASSKLTGRSKDYGYTF	TGTGCCAGTAGTAAGTTAACAGGGAGGTCAAAGGACTATGGCTACACCTTC
TRBV6-2/TRBV6-3	NA	NA	TRBJ1-1	CASSYGPEAFF	TGTGCCAGCAGTTACGGGCCGGAAGCTTTCTTT
TRBV15	NA	many	TRBJ1-1	CATSIEAFF	TGTGCCACCAGCATTGAAGCTTTCTTT